The T cell receptor beta chain described here comes from a study of blood T cell repertoires in COVID-19. The CDR3 covers 16 residues. Deletions cut 3 bases from V and 4 bases from J, with 21 bases between. From germline, CDR1 is GTSNPN and CDR2 SVGIG (reference sequence). Sequencing used immunoSEQ multiplex PCR; TCRdb keeps in-frame clones, though not all of them. In the table there are roughly 130,000 clones, roughly 90% of which are singletons. This clone was seen only once. Seattle's enrolled individuals joined amid active infection and were then monitored longitudinally. The rearrangement joins TRBV30 to TRBJ1-2; D remains ambiguous. Sequences were obtained from peripheral blood. This TCR came from a man in his sixties with COVID-19, enrolled during active disease. CDR3 nucleotides: TGTGCCTGGAGATCGAGGTATCGGGTGTTGGTCTATGGCTACACCTTC. This encodes CAWRSRYRVLVYGYTF.